This T cell receptor (beta chain) derives from a study of T-cell memory formation after mild COVID-19. Study background: Across donors, TCR clusters were largely donor specific. Findings of the study overall: CM and EM subsets held most contracting CD4+ clones; EMRA held CD8+ ones. Memory sampled before infection contained some responding clones, suggesting cross-reactive memory joined. The second-wave clones peaking on day 37 were not confirmed as SARS-CoV-2-specific.

MiXCR, run by TCRdb on the 5' RACE reads, gives a single entry per CDR3 protein. The sample includes under 150,000 distinct CDR3 sequences, about 20% of them seen just once. This clonotype has more than one count but fewer than ten. Its specificity is unknown. In germline, CDR1 is MNHEY, CDR2 SVGEGT. The CDR3 runs 15 residues. V lost 4 bases to trimming and J lost 1 base; unmatched junction nucleotides: 7. The receptor was isolated from a young man who had mild COVID-19 (a few samples of this study predate the infection). Cell type and time point are not known. The V call is TRBV6-2 or TRBV6-3, the J call TRBJ2-7, with 7 bases identical to TRBD1. The sample was PBMCs or a T cell subset sorted from them (not recorded which). CDR3 loop: CASSLMTGWSYEQYF. CDR3 coding DNA: TGTGCCAGCAGTTTGATGACAGGGTGGTCCTACGAGCAGTACTTC.